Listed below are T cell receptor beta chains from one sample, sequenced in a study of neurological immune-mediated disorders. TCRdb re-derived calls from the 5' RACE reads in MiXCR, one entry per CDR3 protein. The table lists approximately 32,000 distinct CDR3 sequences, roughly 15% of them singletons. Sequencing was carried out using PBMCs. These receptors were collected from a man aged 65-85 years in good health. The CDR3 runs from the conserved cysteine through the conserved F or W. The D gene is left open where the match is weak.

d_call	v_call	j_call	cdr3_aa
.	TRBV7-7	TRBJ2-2	CASSLAVGRELFF
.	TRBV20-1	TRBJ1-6	CSARTGIYSPLHF
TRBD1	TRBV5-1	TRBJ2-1	CASSLSRGPYNEQFF
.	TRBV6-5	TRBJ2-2	CASSRSEWAGELFF
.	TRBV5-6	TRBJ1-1	CASSSGPLEGSEAFF
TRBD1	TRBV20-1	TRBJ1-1	CSAREGQGGTEAFF
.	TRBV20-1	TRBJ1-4	CSALQLTNEKLFF
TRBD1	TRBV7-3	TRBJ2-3	CASSPRAGTETQYF
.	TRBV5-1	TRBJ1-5	CALGGPIHSNQPQHF
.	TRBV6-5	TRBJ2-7	CASRPSLGEQYF
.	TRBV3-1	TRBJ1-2	CASSQAGREYYGYTF
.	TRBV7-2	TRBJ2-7	CASSLWGVSSYEQYF
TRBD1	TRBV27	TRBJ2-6	CASSLGTGDGANVLTF
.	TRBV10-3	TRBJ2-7	CAISPSSGGYDQYF
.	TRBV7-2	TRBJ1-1	CASSQKRDTEAFF
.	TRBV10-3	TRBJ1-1	CAISERAGNTEAFF
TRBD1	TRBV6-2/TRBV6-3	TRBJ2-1	CASTAGGSAQNSYNEQFF
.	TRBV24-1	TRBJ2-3	CATSDLGQPATDTQYF
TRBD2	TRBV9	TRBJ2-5	CASSVLAGAQETQYF
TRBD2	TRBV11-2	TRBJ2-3	CASSLILAGSTDTQYF
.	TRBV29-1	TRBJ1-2	CSAIDAGDGYTF
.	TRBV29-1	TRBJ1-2	CSVEGGQGGYTF
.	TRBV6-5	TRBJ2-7	CASGTLGALYEQYF
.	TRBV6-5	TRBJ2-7	CASSFRDRTIEDF
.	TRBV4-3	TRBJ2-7	CASSQARGGYEQYF
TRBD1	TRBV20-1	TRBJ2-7	CSARVTAGTGGSYEQYF
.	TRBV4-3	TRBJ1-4	CASSQERAYNEKLFF
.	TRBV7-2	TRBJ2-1	CASSSTPYNEQFF
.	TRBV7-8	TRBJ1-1	CASSFTGIPMNTEAFF
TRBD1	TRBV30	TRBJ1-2	CAWSDQLRDRGGYTF
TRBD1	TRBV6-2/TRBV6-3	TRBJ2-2	CASSFPGTGGTNTGELFF
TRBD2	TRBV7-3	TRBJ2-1	CASSSRPGLALGGNEQFF
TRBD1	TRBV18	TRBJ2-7	CASSYTGAGEQYF
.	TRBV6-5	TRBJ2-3	CASSSPGEPTDTQYF
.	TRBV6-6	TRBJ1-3	CASSYSFAGNSGNTIYF
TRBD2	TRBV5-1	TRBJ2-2	CASSLGLAGTGELFF
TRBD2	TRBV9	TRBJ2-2	CASNPSGGATGELFF
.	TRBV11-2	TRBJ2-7	CASSLSNGYEQYF
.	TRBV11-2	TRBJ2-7	CASSPGNEQYF
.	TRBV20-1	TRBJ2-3	CSGTAASTDTQYF
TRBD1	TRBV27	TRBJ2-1	CAIRGQGGYNEQFF
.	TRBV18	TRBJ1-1	CASSPRGGTKNTEAFF
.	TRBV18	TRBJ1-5	CASSPQGRNQPQHF
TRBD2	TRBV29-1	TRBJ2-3	CSVEGLAGGVTDTQYF
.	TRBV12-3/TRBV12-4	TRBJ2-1	CASSSYRDANEQFF
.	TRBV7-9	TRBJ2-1	CASSRGRIPSPQWVQFF
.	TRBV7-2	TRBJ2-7	CASSPTGHLYEQYF
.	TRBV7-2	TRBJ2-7	CASSLEGGYEQYF
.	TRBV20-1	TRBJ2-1	CSAGLYNEQFF